The clone carrying this T cell receptor beta chain was seen a few times. Its antigen is undetermined. Trimming cost V 0 bases and J 7 bases, with 8 bases left between them. The germline V gene has CDR1 SGHRS and CDR2 YFSETQ. This CDR3 is built from 14 residues. This specimen comes from a study of T cell responses to AZD1222 COVID-19 vaccine. Study-wide results and caveats: Repertoires in all cases were sampled only once the peak T cell response had passed.

Sequencing was performed with immunoSEQ multiplex PCR; in TCRdb, only in-frame clones are kept and a portion is missing. The table has around 180,000 clones, approximately 92% seen once. This sample comprised peripheral blood, obtained on day 0 of AZD1222 vaccination. The V and J genes are TRBV5-1 and TRBJ1-6; D is unresolved. The clonotype originates from an adult in good health. CDR3 coding DNA: TGCGCCAGCAGCTTGGTTGGTGGGAATTCACCCCTCCACTTT. Residues: CASSLVGGNSPLHF.